Listed here are 32 T cell receptor beta chains from one sample, sequenced in a study of Ad26.COV2.S vaccination and SARS-CoV-2 variants. Profiling relied on immunoSEQ multiplex PCR, and the TCRdb table lists in-frame clones only, not all of them. The sample yields under 150,000 clones, 86% seen once. The sequences come from peripheral blood, collected after recovery from COVID-19. Receptors were obtained from a human donor who had recovered from COVID-19.

The V call is TRBV19, the J call TRBJ2-1; the D gene is possibly TRBD1 (6 bases). From germline, CDR1 is LNHDA and CDR2 SQIVND (reference sequence). This CDR3 has 15 amino acids. Trimming removed 1 base at V and 4 bases at J, with 11 bases between. The CDR3 nucleotides are TGTGCCAGTAGTATAGGCCCCGGACAGTACAATGAGCAGTTCTTC. This codes for CASSIGPGQYNEQFF.

The J gene is TRBJ2-2, the V gene TRBV23-1; the D is unclear. TRBV23-1 is an open reading frame, and its role is uncertain. CDR3 size: 16 residues. Trimming shortened V by 2 bases and J by 7 bases, and 17 bases separated the two germline ends. The CDR3 DNA follows: TGCGCCAGCAGTCAACACGGGCGCGGAAGCATCGGGGAGCTGTTTTTT. Amino acids: CASSQHGRGSIGELFF.

This rearrangement joins TRBV6-1 to TRBJ1-3; D remains ambiguous. Trimming left V 1 base short and J 1 base short, with 8 bases between. This CDR3 region has 15 residues. Germline V gives CDR1 MNHNS, CDR2 SASEGT. CDR3 in DNA: TGTGCCAGCAGTGAAGTAGGTCGGTCTGGAAACACCATATATTTT. This codes for CASSEVGRSGNTIYF.

V is TRBV9 and J is TRBJ1-2, with TRBD1 matching 7 bases. The CDR3 is 15 amino acids. V lost 4 bases, J lost 1 base, and 7 bases stayed unmatched. The germline V gene has CDR1 SGDLS and CDR2 YYNGEE. CDR3 coding DNA: TGTGCCAGCAGCACCACAGGGGCCCTTAACTATGGCTACACCTTC. As protein: CASSTTGALNYGYTF.

The rearrangement uses TRBV24-1 and TRBJ2-1; 10 positions match TRBD1. Germline V CDR1 and CDR2: KGHDR, SFDVKD. The CDR3 is 17 residues long. V was pared by 3 bases and J by 9 bases, with 13 bases of the junction left unmatched. The DNA for the CDR3 is TGTGCCACCAGTGATCCCCTTGAGGGACAGGGGCCCGGTGAGCAGTTCTTC. This translates into CATSDPLEGQGPGEQFF.

A word on this clone: This sample also contains other DNA sequences that code for the same CDR3. V gene TRBV6-6 combines with J gene TRBJ1-2; D unresolved. The V gene's germline CDR1 is MNHNY and CDR2 SVGAGI (reference sequence). Trimming stripped 5 bases from V and 0 bases from J, with 10 bases between. There are 14 residues in the CDR3. This chain's CDR3 is CASSSGTANYGYTF. CDR3 sequence (DNA): TGTGCCAGCAGTAGTGGCACAGCTAACTATGGCTACACCTTC.

This clone occurred once. The genes are TRBV4-3 and TRBJ2-1, with D perhaps assigned TRBD1 or TRBD2 (5 bases each). The CDR3 runs to 14 residues. The germline V and J ends were trimmed by 2 bases and 5 bases, with 10 bases remaining between them. The V gene's germline CDR1 is LGHNA and CDR2 YSLEER. The CDR3 loop reads CASSQMGPNNEQFF. The CDR3 coding sequence is TGCGCCAGCAGCCAAATGGGACCGAACAATGAGCAGTTCTTC.

The V and J genes are TRBV28 and TRBJ1-1; D remains ambiguous. The CDR3 has 13 amino acids. V was pared by 7 bases and J by 7 bases, with 16 bases between. Per germline, CDR1 MDHEN and CDR2 SYDVKM. The CDR3: CASIPGGKNEAFF. As DNA, the CDR3 is TGTGCCAGCATCCCGGGCGGGAAAAATGAAGCTTTCTTT.

V usage is TRBV14 and J usage is TRBJ1-2; D gene unclear. This CDR3 region has 12 residues. CDR1 is SGHDN, CDR2 FVKESK, per germline. The V end lost 5 bases, the J end lost 3 bases, and 7 bases lay between the germline ends. CDR3 nucleotides: TGTGCCAGCAGCGCACGCTACTATGGCTACACCTTC. The encoded protein is CASSARYYGYTF.

This chain joins TRBV5-4 and TRBJ2-3; D is ambiguous. The V gene lost 0 bases and the J gene lost 4 bases, with 9 bases spanning the gap. CDR3 length equals 14 residues. CDR1 is SGHNT, CDR2 YYREEE, per germline (reference sequence). The CDR3 region has the DNA TGTGCCAGCAGCTTGGCCGCAGGTCCAGATACGCAGTATTTT. It specifies CASSLAAGPDTQYF. Full variable domain (outside the CDR3, taken from reference TRBV5-4 and TRBJ2-3): ETGVTQSPTHLIKTRGQQVTLRCSSQSGHNTVSWYQQALGQGPQFIFQYYREEENGRGNFPPRFSGLQFPNYSSELNVNALELDDSALYLCASSLAAGPDTQYFGPGTRLTVL.

The rearrangement joins TRBV7-9 to TRBJ2-7; perhaps TRBD2 as D (6 bases). Trimming cost V 3 bases and J 2 bases, with 14 bases left between them. CDR1 and CDR2 from the germline V gene are SEHNR and FQNEAQ (reference sequence). There are 15 residues in the CDR3. CDR3 nucleotide sequence: TGTGCCAGCAGCTTTTCGGGGGTCCTAACCTACGAGCAGTACTTC. This sequence encodes CASSFSGVLTYEQYF.

The rearrangement joins TRBV7-6 to TRBJ2-5, with 7 bases aligning to TRBD1. The CDR3 extends over 15 amino acids. CDR1 and CDR2 (germline): SGHVS, FNYEAQ. Unmatched junction bases numbered 12, after V lost 4 bases and J lost 7 bases. The chain's CDR3 is CASSSGLTGSGTQYF. The CDR3 DNA sequence: TGTGCCAGCAGCTCCGGTTTGACAGGGTCAGGGACCCAGTACTTC.

The rearrangement uses TRBV28 and TRBJ2-2, with D perhaps TRBD1 or TRBD2 (6 bases each). V was trimmed by 4 bases and J by 5 bases, leaving 17 bases between them. The CDR3 consists of 16 residues. CDR1 and CDR2 from the germline V gene are MDHEN and SYDVKM. This CDR3 reads CASSYVAGGPTGELFF. The DNA for the CDR3 is TGTGCCAGCAGTTACGTCGCCGGGGGCCCAACCGGGGAGCTGTTTTTT.

The chain joins TRBV18 to TRBJ2-5; 7 bases map to TRBD1. The germline gives CDR1 KGHSH, CDR2 LQKENI. The CDR3 has 14 residues. V trimming: 2 bases; J trimming: 2 bases; junction bases outside the gene matches: 2. CDR3 sequence: CASSPVRGQETQYF. In DNA form, the CDR3 reads TGTGCCAGCTCACCAGTCAGGGGGCAAGAGACCCAGTACTTC.

This rearrangement joins TRBV30 to TRBJ2-1; 7 bases agree with TRBD2. V lost 0 bases to trimming and J lost 1 base; unmatched junction nucleotides: 9. The CDR3 sequence is 17 residues long. The V gene's germline CDR1 is GTSNPN and CDR2 SVGIG (reference sequence). CDR3 region: CAWSVTGTILSYNEQFF. The CDR3 bases are TGTGCCTGGAGTGTAACGGGGACTATACTTTCCTACAATGAGCAGTTCTTC.

The chain combines TRBV28 with TRBJ2-1; weak D call: TRBD1 (6 bases). The CDR3 contains 15 residues. Germline CDR1 and CDR2: MDHEN and SYDVKM. Trimming cost V 5 bases and J 6 bases, with 17 bases left between them. The CDR3 protein is CASSEVGAKGNEQFF. CDR3 nucleotide sequence: TGTGCCAGCAGTGAAGTGGGGGCGAAGGGCAATGAGCAGTTCTTC. Full variable domain (rest looked up from reference TRBV28 and TRBJ2-1): DVKVTQSSRYLVKRTGEKVFLECVQDMDHENMFWYRQDPGLGLRLIYFSYDVKMKEKGDIPEGYSVSREKKERFSLILESASTNQTSMYLCASSEVGAKGNEQFFGPGTRLTVL.

This chain uses TRBV12-3 or TRBV12-4 with TRBJ1-1; no clear D gene. CDR3 length: 13 residues. V was clipped by 10 bases and J by 1 base, with 13 bases between them. The CDR3 DNA follows: TGTGCCACCGCGAGCTCTCCGAACACTGAAGCTTTCTTT. It translates to CATASSPNTEAFF.

This clone was seen more than once but under ten times. The rearrangement uses TRBV13 and TRBJ2-7; TRBD1 might be the D (6 bases). Per the germline V gene, CDR1 is PRHDT and CDR2 is FYEKMQ (reference sequence). Trimming removed 3 bases from V and 6 bases from J, with 12 bases in between. The CDR3 has 13 amino acids. Here the CDR3 reads CASSLDSPGEQYF. CDR3 bases: TGTGCCAGCAGCTTGGACAGTCCGGGCGAGCAGTACTTC.

The V and J genes are TRBV28 and TRBJ2-7; 7 bases fit TRBD1. The length of the CDR3 is 12 residues. Trimming at V came to 7 bases and at J to 2 bases, leaving 2 bases not matched to a gene. Germline V gives CDR1 MDHEN, CDR2 SYDVKM. The CDR3 region is CASKGTAYEQYF. Here the CDR3 DNA reads TGTGCCAGCAAAGGGACAGCCTACGAGCAGTACTTC.

The chain links TRBV4-1 to TRBJ2-4; tentative D call: TRBD1 (6 bases). The length of the CDR3 is 16 residues. The germline V gene has CDR1 MGHRA and CDR2 YSYEKL. Trimming took off 3 bases at V and 8 bases at J, with 20 bases between the two ends. DNA of the CDR3: TGCGCCAGCAGCCACCCACCTGAGAGGGCAGGGGACATTCAGTACTTC. As protein: CASSHPPERAGDIQYF.

The rearrangement links TRBV19 to TRBJ1-5; D is undetermined. The CDR3 consists of 13 residues. From germline, CDR1 is LNHDA and CDR2 SQIVND (reference sequence). V was clipped by 6 bases and J by 5 bases, with 11 bases between them. The CDR3: CASSYRGDQPQHF. The CDR3 bases are TGTGCCAGTAGCTACCGGGGAGATCAGCCCCAGCATTTT.

This clone was counted a few times. V is TRBV19 and J is TRBJ2-7, with TRBD2 identical over 8 bases. The germline V gene encodes CDR1 LNHDA and CDR2 SQIVND (reference sequence). Germline trimming cut 4 bases from V and 5 bases from J; bases unmatched to any gene: 10. The CDR3 runs to 15 residues. CDR3 sequence (DNA): TGTGCCAGTAGTAAGCAAGGCGGGGGGCGCCACGAGCAGTACTTC. As protein: CASSKQGGGRHEQYF.

The chain combines TRBV3-1 (or the pseudogene TRBV3-2) with TRBJ1-1; no definite D call. This CDR3 spans 14 amino acids. Trimming stripped 3 bases from V and 3 bases from J, with 11 bases between. CDR1 and CDR2 (germline): LGHDT, YNNKEL (reference sequence). DNA of the CDR3: TGTGCCAGCAGCCATTTGCGAGGCTACACTGAAGCTTTCTTT. Translation: CASSHLRGYTEAFF.

This clone is a singleton in its sample. In DNA, the CDR3 is TGTGCCAGCAGCTTAGAGTCAGGAGGCACAGATACGCAGTATTTT. Its protein product is CASSLESGGTDTQYF. The rearrangement joins TRBV7-2 to TRBJ2-3, with D unclear. Trimming took off 1 base at V and 1 base at J, with 9 bases between the two ends. The CDR3 runs 15 residues. Germline CDR1 reads SGHTA; CDR2 reads FQGNSA.

J is TRBJ1-2 and V is TRBV3-1 (or the pseudogene TRBV3-2); D is uncertain. Between the trimmed V and J ends, which lost 3 bases and 7 bases, there was a span of 9 bases. The CDR3 is 12 residues long. The germline V gene encodes CDR1 LGHDT and CDR2 YNNKEL (reference sequence). The CDR3 here is CASSQTLVGYTF. The CDR3 DNA sequence: TGTGCCAGCAGCCAGACCTTAGTTGGCTACACCTTC.

This chain joins TRBV7-2 and TRBJ1-2; TRBD1 matches 8 bases. From germline, CDR1 is SGHTA and CDR2 FQGNSA. V shed 2 bases, J shed 6 bases, and the junction held 5 bases outside the gene matches. The CDR3 spans 14 residues. The DNA for the CDR3 is TGTGCCAGCAGCTTAAGGACAGGGACCCATGGCTACACCTTC. It encodes CASSLRTGTHGYTF.

The rearrangement uses TRBV5-6 and TRBJ1-2; 11 nucleotides agree with TRBD1. Germline V gives CDR1 SGHDT, CDR2 YYEEEE. V shed 4 bases, J shed 4 bases, and the junction held 3 bases outside the gene matches. This CDR3 is built from 14 residues. Written as DNA, the CDR3 is TGTGCCAGCAGCGGCGGGACAGGGGGCTATGGCTACACCTTC. Translating gives CASSGGTGGYGYTF.

This chain connects TRBV28 to TRBJ2-7, with D perhaps TRBD1 (5 bases). Per germline, CDR1 MDHEN and CDR2 SYDVKM. CDR3 length: 13 amino acids. Between the trimmed V and J ends, which lost 6 bases and 11 bases, there was a span of 20 bases. In DNA, the CDR3 is TGTGCCAGCAGCGTTTTACAGGATATGGTGAAGTACTTC. Amino acid sequence: CASSVLQDMVKYF. The full variable domain, its missing parts supplied by reference TRBV28 and TRBJ2-7, is DVKVTQSSRYLVKRTGEKVFLECVQDMDHENMFWYRQDPGLGLRLIYFSYDVKMKEKGDIPEGYSVSREKKERFSLILESASTNQTSMYLCASSVLQDMVKYFGPGTRLTVT.

The genes are TRBV27 and TRBJ2-1; 13 nucleotides agree with TRBD2. The CDR3 is 15 residues long. Trimming removed 5 bases from V and 8 bases from J; junction bases left unmatched: 6. Germline V gives CDR1 MNHEY, CDR2 SMNVEV (reference sequence). As DNA, the CDR3 is TGTGCCAGCAGTCACCGACTAGCGGGGGGACATGAGCAGTTCTTC. Translation gives CASSHRLAGGHEQFF.

This chain uses TRBV20-1 with TRBJ2-1, with TRBD2 matching 7 bases. Germline values: CDR1 DFQATT, CDR2 SNEGSKA (reference sequence). Losses at the gene ends were 6 bases for V and 10 bases for J; bases not matched to a gene: 24. The CDR3 spans 17 residues. CDR3 sequence reads: CSASGGVARVGIGEQFF. The CDR3 coding sequence is TGCAGTGCCAGTGGGGGGGTAGCGAGGGTCGGAATAGGGGAGCAGTTCTTC.

This clone was recorded only once. The chain couples TRBV18 to TRBJ2-7, with 7 bases identical to TRBD2. Germline V gene lookup returns CDR1 KGHSH and CDR2 LQKENI. The CDR3 contains 18 residues. Trimming took 3 bases from V and 0 from J; bases not matched to a gene: 14. CDR3 residues: CASSPGLRPTFHSYEQYF. DNA of the CDR3: TGTGCCAGCTCACCGGGACTAAGGCCCACCTTTCACTCCTACGAGCAGTACTTC. Variable domain in full (rest from reference TRBV18 and TRBJ2-7): NAGVMQNPRHLVRRRGQEARLRCSPMKGHSHVYWYRQLPEEGLKFMVYLQKENIIDESGMPKERFSAEFPKEGPSILRIQQVVRGDSAAYFCASSPGLRPTFHSYEQYFGPGTRLTVT.

This chain connects TRBV11-2 to TRBJ1-1; D is uncertain. The germline V and J ends were trimmed by 0 bases and 0 bases, with 14 bases remaining between them. CDR3 size: 17 residues. Germline CDR1 and CDR2: SGHAT and FQNNGV. CDR3 amino acids: CASSLDGDLRLNTEAFF. CDR3 nucleotides: TGTGCCAGCAGCTTAGATGGTGATCTACGGTTGAACACTGAAGCTTTCTTT.